This paragraph reports one T cell receptor (beta chain). Its antigen is still unknown. The data were taken from a study of radiotherapy plus CTLA-4 blockade in lung cancer. Study overall: Disease control reached roughly 33%, with objective responses in around 19%.

TCRdb keeps only in-frame clones here, not all; method: immunoSEQ multiplex PCR. This sample yields 62,000 or so clones, of which around 80% are seen a single time; 8.5% to 10% belongs to the top ten. Whole-study results and caveats: Researchers report tumor-derived TCR clones expanding in blood after radiotherapy plus ipilimumab.

The origin of this receptor is a human donor with non-small cell lung cancer who had a complete response to radiotherapy plus ipilimumab. The source material was peripheral blood, sampled from a patient treated with radiotherapy plus ipilimumab.

In DNA, the CDR3 is TGTCCTGGGAGAATTCAGGGAAAGCGAACAAGTCGGGCCAACGTCCTGACTTTC. It specifies CPGRIQGKRTSRANVLTF. The V gene is TRBV22-1, the J gene TRBJ2-6; TRBD1 was called by the table and not checked on the DNA. TRBV22-1 counts as a pseudogene. This CDR3 is 18 amino acids long.